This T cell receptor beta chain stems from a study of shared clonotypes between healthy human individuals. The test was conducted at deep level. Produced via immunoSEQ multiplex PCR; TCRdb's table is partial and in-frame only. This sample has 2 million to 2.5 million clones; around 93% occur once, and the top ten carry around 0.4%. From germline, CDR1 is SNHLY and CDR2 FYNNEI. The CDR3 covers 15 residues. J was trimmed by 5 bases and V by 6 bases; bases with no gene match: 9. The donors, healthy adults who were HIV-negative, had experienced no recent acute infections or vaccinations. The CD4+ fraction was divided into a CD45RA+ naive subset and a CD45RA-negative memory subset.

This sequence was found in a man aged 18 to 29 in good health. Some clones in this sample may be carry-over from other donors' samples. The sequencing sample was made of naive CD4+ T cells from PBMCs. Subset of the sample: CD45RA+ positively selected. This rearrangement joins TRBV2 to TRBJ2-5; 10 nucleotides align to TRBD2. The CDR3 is CASSPPLAGRETQYF. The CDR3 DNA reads TGTGCCAGCAGCCCACCACTAGCGGGAAGGGAGACCCAGTACTTC. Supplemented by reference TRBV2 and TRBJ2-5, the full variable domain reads EPEVTQTPSHQVTQMGQEVILRCVPISNHLYFYWYRQILGQKVEFLVSFYNNEISEKSEIFDDQFSVERPDGSNFTLKIRSTKLEDSAMYFCASSPPLAGRETQYFGPGTRLLVL.